This TCR beta chain appears in the sequencing data of a study of shared clonotypes between healthy human individuals. About the study: In total, the donors were a couple of women and a few men aged 18 to 49. Study-level points and caveats: It was expected that sequencing depth would affect clonotype sharing among donors.

Repertoires were generated with immunoSEQ multiplex PCR, while TCRdb's copy carries only in-frame clones and drops some. The sample records 450,000 to 700,000 clones, about 95% being singletons. Details on this clone: Antigen specificity is unknown.

The germline V gene has CDR1 LNHNV and CDR2 YYDKDF (reference sequence). V was trimmed by 0 bases and J by 10 bases, leaving 16 bases between them. The CDR3 loop spans 15 amino acids. Only CD45RO-negative cells positively selected for CCR7 counted as naive CD8 cells, so terminally differentiated effector memory CD45RA+ cells were excluded. Only Caucasian adults living in Nashville, Tennessee made up the donor group. The chain combines TRBV15 with TRBJ2-1; possibly TRBD2 for D (5 bases). The clonotype originates from a woman younger than 45 in good health. The specimen was naive CD8+ T cells sorted from blood. The CDR3 nucleotides are TGTGCCACCAGCAGAGAGGGCGAGAGCTCGGGAGAGCAGTTCTTC. Amino acids: CATSREGESSGEQFF. The complete variable domain, with remaining parts taken from reference TRBV15 and TRBJ2-1, reads DAMVIQNPRYQVTQFGKPVTLSCSQTLNHNVMYWYQQKSSQAPKLLFHYYDKDFNNEADTPDNFQSRRPNTSFCFLDIRSPGLGDTAMYLCATSREGESSGEQFFGPGTRLTVL.